The text below deals with one T cell receptor (beta chain). Its antigen is not identified. This may arise from a read error, as a much more abundant clone is one base away. The final CDR3 position lacks the conserved phenylalanine or tryptophan, pointing to a likely read error. It was patients with CD8+CD57+ cell expansion by flow cytometry who were chosen for sequencing. Severe acquired aplastic anemia was present in all patients. This specimen comes from a study of CD8+CD57+ T cells in acquired aplastic anemia. Study background: The mean DNA yield obtained from sorted CD4+ and CD8+ cells came to approximately 3.2 ug. Notes on the study in general: Patients and controls were not found to differ significantly in CD8+ Simpson's diversity.

The germline V gene encodes CDR1 SGHTS and CDR2 YDEGEE. The V end was cut by 4 bases, the J end by 0 bases, with 23 bases between. This CDR3 comprises 18 residues. Using genomic DNA as the template, TCR beta VDJ and CDR3 profiling was carried out. Each CDR3 protein gets one entry after TCRdb re-called the reads with MiXCR. In the table there are about 240,000 distinct CDR3 sequences, around half of which are singletons. Source material: sorted CD4+, CD8+, or CD8+CD57+ T cells (not recorded which) from PBMCs. This clonotype originated in a human donor with aplastic anemia. This chain links TRBV5-8 with TRBJ2-7, with D perhaps TRBD1 (6 bases). The CDR3 here is CASSLFPRQDRSSYEQYL. The CDR3 region has the DNA TGTGCCAGCAGCCTGTTTCCGCGACAGGATAGGAGCTCCTACGAGCAGTACCTC.